This TCR beta chain derives from a study of T-cell memory formation after mild COVID-19. Turning to the study itself: TCR clusters were mostly confined to one donor each.

This clonotype has more than one count but fewer than ten. The target antigen is unknown. Study-wide points: In pre-infection memory, a portion of responding clones appeared, which suggested that cross-reactive memory joined.

MiXCR, applied by TCRdb to the 5' RACE reads, yields one record per CDR3 protein. The sample shows about 500,000 distinct CDR3 sequences, roughly 22% of them seen only once. Germline assignment: CDR1 SQVTM and CDR2 ANQGSEA. The CDR3 has 15 amino acids. The V segment lost 4 bases and the J segment 7 bases; nucleotides outside the gene matches: 7. The sample taken for sequencing was PBMCs or a T cell subset sorted from them (not recorded which). The chain employs TRBV29-1 and TRBJ1-4; 12 nucleotides match TRBD1. The TCR was taken from an adult woman who had mild COVID-19 (a few samples of this study predate the infection). Cell type and time point are not known. CDR3 residues: CSVGGQGASGEKLFF. The CDR3 region has the DNA TGCAGCGTTGGGGGACAGGGGGCGAGTGGTGAAAAACTGTTTTTT.